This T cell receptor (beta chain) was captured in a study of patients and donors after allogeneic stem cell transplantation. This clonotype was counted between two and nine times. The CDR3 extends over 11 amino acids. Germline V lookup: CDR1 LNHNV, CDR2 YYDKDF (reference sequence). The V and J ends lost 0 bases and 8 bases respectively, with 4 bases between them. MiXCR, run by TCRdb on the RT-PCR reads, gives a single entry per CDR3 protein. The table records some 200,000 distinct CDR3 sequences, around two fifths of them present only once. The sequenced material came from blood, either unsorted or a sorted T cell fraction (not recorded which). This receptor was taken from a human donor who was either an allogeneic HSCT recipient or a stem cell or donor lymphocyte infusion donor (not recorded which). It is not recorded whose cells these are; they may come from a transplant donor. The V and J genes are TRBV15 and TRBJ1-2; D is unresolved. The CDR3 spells CATSREEGYTF. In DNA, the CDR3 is TGTGCCACCAGCAGAGAAGAAGGCTACACCTTC.